Reported below is one T cell receptor (beta chain). The junction shows a germline mismatch at one end, possibly a read error. These data are taken from a study of T-cell memory formation after mild COVID-19. One entry per CDR3 protein results from TCRdb running MiXCR on the 5' RACE reads. This table holds about 600,000 distinct CDR3 sequences, roughly 20% found once. The CDR3 has 13 residues. Germline CDR1 MNHEY, CDR2 SMNVEV (reference sequence). This sequence was found in an adult woman who had mild COVID-19 (a few samples of this study predate the infection). Cell type and time point are not known. Sequenced material: PBMCs or a T cell subset sorted from them (not recorded which). V is TRBV27 and J is TRBJ1-2; D ambiguous. This CDR3 reads CASSISGGGGYTF. The CDR3 bases are TGTGCCAGCAGTATATCGGGAGGTGGCGGCTACACCTTC.